Below are 14 T cell receptor beta chains sequenced from a single sample in a study of T-cell memory formation after mild COVID-19. TCRdb called the 5' RACE reads again in MiXCR, with one record for every CDR3 protein. This sample carries roughly 300,000 distinct CDR3 sequences, less than 9.5% of them seen once, and the ten largest clones take 20% to 25%. Material: PBMCs or a T cell subset sorted from them (not recorded which). The receptors originated from a man younger than 30 who had mild COVID-19 (a few samples of this study predate the infection). Cell type and time point are not known.

This clonotype was counted between two and nine times. The chain employs TRBV10-3 and TRBJ1-2, with D tentatively TRBD1 (6 bases). Germline CDR1 and CDR2: ENHRY and SYGVKD. CDR3 length: 14 amino acids. V lost 6 bases, J lost 1 base, and 12 bases lay in between. The CDR3 DNA reads TGTGCCATCAGGGATACAGGGTTTAACTATGGCTACACCTTC. This codes for CAIRDTGFNYGYTF.

This clonotype was counted only a few times. This CDR3 reads CASSLLRFGTGELFF. The CDR3 bases are TGTGCCAGCAGCTTACTTCGGTTTGGGACCGGGGAGCTGTTTTTT. The V call is TRBV7-2, the J call TRBJ2-2; D is unresolved. Germline assignment: CDR1 SGHTA and CDR2 FQGNSA. V was cut by 2 bases and J by 5 bases, with 12 bases left in between. The CDR3 runs to 15 residues.

In its sample, this clonotype was seen many times. The chain employs TRBV10-3 and TRBJ1-2; no reliable D call. The CDR3 length is 13 residues. The V end lost 0 bases, the J end lost 7 bases, and 9 bases lay between the germline ends. CDR1 ENHRY and CDR2 SYGVKD come from the germline V gene. The CDR3 is CAISESGAFGYTF. In nucleotides, the CDR3 is TGTGCCATCAGTGAGTCTGGCGCTTTTGGCTACACCTTC.

The CDR3 loop reads CATSVPGANTGELFF. In nucleotides, the CDR3 is TGTGCCACCAGTGTCCCGGGCGCGAACACCGGGGAGCTGTTTTTT. The rearrangement links TRBV24-1 to TRBJ2-2; unclear D gene. V lost 5 bases to trimming and J lost 0 bases, with 9 bases between them. The V gene's germline CDR1 is KGHDR and CDR2 SFDVKD. This CDR3 is 15 amino acids long.

This clonotype has a count of ten or more. CDR3 bases: TGTGCCAGCAGCTTCCGGACGGCCACCTATGGCTACACCTTC. Translated: CASSFRTATYGYTF. The chain links TRBV7-2 to TRBJ1-2; no clear D gene. The V gene lost 3 bases and the J gene lost 4 bases, with 12 bases spanning the gap. CDR1 SGHTA and CDR2 FQGNSA come from the germline V gene. The CDR3 has 14 amino acids.

This clonotype appeared a few times. V is TRBV28 and J is TRBJ2-7, with 10 nucleotides matching TRBD1. Per the germline V gene, CDR1 is MDHEN and CDR2 is SYDVKM. J gave up 2 bases and V 5 bases, and 9 bases lay outside the gene matches. There are 16 residues in the CDR3. In nucleotides, the CDR3 is TGTGCCAGCAGTGGCGGTCGGGGGACAGGGGCCTACGAGCAGTACGTC. This gives the protein CASSGGRGTGAYEQYV.

A few counts support this clonotype. The V call is TRBV10-3, the J call TRBJ1-2; D is uncertain. Trimming shortened V by 7 bases and J by 4 bases, and 13 bases separated the two germline ends. The CDR3 spans 13 residues. Germline V gene lookup returns CDR1 ENHRY and CDR2 SYGVKD. DNA of the CDR3: TGTGCCATCACTGAAGGCAATTTCTATGGCTACACCTTC. Translated, it gives CAITEGNFYGYTF.

CDR3 protein: CASSPAGAETGELFF. CDR3 in DNA: TGTGCCAGCAGCCCAGCGGGGGCGGAGACCGGGGAGCTGTTTTTT. The V and J genes are TRBV9 and TRBJ2-2, with 8 bases fitting TRBD2. J was trimmed by 5 bases and V by 4 bases; bases with no gene match: 7. CDR1 and CDR2 (germline): SGDLS, YYNGEE. The CDR3 runs 15 residues.

V is TRBV6-1 and J is TRBJ2-5, with D possibly matching TRBD2 (5 bases). Germline V gives CDR1 MNHNS, CDR2 SASEGT. This CDR3 is built from 16 residues. Between the trimmed V and J ends, which lost 4 bases and 4 bases, there was a span of 19 bases. In DNA, the CDR3 is TGTGCCAGCAGTGGATGGCAGGACTCGCGATTAGAGACCCAGTACTTC. Translated, it gives CASSGWQDSRLETQYF.

In this sample, this clonotype turned up a few times. CDR3 bases: TGTGCCAGCAGTCGGACGGACGTGGAAGAGACCCAGTACTTC. Amino acids: CASSRTDVEETQYF. J is TRBJ2-5 and V is TRBV2; D gene unclear. This CDR3 contains 14 residues. V was clipped by 5 bases and J by 3 bases, with 13 bases between them. Germline values: CDR1 SNHLY, CDR2 FYNNEI.

The chain links TRBV21-1 to TRBJ1-1; TRBD1 is the table's D call and was not checked against the DNA. TRBV21-1 corresponds to a pseudogene. The CDR3 consists of 17 residues. CDR3 protein: CASSKVMGAFRNTEAFF. In nucleotides, the CDR3 is TGTGCCAGCAGCAAAGTAATGGGGGCTTTTAGGAACACTGAAGCTTTCTTT.

This clonotype was counted at least ten times. V and J are TRBV20-1 and TRBJ2-1, with a tentative D call TRBD2 (7 bases). Germline CDR1 DFQATT, CDR2 SNEGSKA (reference sequence). The CDR3 is made up of 14 amino acids. V lost 4 bases and J lost 3, with 13 bases in between. The CDR3 region is CSAMGGAVYNEQFF. The CDR3 nucleotides are TGCAGTGCTATGGGGGGGGCTGTCTACAATGAGCAGTTCTTC.

This chain connects TRBV6-4 to TRBJ2-1, with D perhaps TRBD2 (7 bases). CDR1 MRHNA and CDR2 SNTAGT come from the germline V gene. The CDR3 sequence is 14 residues long. V lost 3 bases and J lost 8, with 14 bases in between. CDR3 protein: CASSDTGGLDEQFF. Here the CDR3 DNA reads TGTGCCAGCAGTGATACGGGGGGCCTGGATGAGCAGTTCTTC.

This clonotype was counted between two and nine times. The rearrangement links TRBV7-2 to TRBJ1-5; weak D call: TRBD1 (5 bases). CDR1 is SGHTA and CDR2 is FQGNSA in the germline V gene. The CDR3 has 15 amino acids. V lost 4 bases and J 3 bases, leaving 13 bases between the germline ends. In nucleotides, the CDR3 is TGTGCCAGCAGCTCGTCCGGGACGGACAATCAGCCCCAGCATTTT. Its translation: CASSSSGTDNQPQHF.